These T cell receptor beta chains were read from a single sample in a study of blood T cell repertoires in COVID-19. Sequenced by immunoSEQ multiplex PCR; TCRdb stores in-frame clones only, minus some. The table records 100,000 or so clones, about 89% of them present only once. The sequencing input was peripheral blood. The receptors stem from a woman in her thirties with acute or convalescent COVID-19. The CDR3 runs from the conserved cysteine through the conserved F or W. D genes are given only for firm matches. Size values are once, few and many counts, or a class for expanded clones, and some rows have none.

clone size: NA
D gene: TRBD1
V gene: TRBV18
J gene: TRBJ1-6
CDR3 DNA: TGTGCCAGCTCAAAAGGACAGGGCGGCAATTCACCCCTCCACTTT
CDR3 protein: CASSKGQGGNSPLHF

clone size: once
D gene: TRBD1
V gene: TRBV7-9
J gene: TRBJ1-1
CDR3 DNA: TGTGCCAGCCTTCCCCCCGGACAGGGGCACACTGAAGCTTTCTTT
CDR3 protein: CASLPPGQGHTEAFF

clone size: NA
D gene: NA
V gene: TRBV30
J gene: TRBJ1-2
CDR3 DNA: TGTGCCTGGAGTGACGGGGGGGGTCTAATTGGCGGCTACACCTTC
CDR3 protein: CAWSDGGGLIGGYTF

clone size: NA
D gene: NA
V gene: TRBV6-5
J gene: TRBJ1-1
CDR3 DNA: TGTGCCAGCAGTTACTCGGAGGGGTCTGAAGCTTTCTTT
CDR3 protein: CASSYSEGSEAFF

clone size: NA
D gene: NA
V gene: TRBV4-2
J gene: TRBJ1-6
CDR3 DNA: TGTGCCAGCAGCCACCTACGGACAGATGATGGTTCACCCCTCCACTTT
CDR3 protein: CASSHLRTDDGSPLHF

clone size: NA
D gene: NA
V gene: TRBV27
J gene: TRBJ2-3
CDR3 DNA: TGTGCCAGCAGTTTTAACACAAATACGCAGTATTTT
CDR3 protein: CASSFNTNTQYF

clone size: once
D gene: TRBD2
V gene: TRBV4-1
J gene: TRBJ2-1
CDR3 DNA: TGCGCCAGCAGCCAGGACCTATTAGCGGGGGTATACAATGAGCAGTTCTTC
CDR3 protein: CASSQDLLAGVYNEQFF

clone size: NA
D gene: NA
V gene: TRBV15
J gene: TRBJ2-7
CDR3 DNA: TGTGCCACCAGCAGAGATCTTGGAACAGGGTTCTTCGAGCAGTACTTC
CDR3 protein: CATSRDLGTGFFEQYF

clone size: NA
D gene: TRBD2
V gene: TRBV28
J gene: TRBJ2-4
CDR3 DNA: TGTGCCAGCAGTGATAGCGGGGCGAACAAAAACATTCAGTACTTC
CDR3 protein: CASSDSGANKNIQYF

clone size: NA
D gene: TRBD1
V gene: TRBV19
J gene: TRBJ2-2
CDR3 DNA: TGTGCCAGTAGTGCCTGGACAGGGTCGGGCGGGGAGCTGTTTTTT
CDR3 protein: CASSAWTGSGGELFF

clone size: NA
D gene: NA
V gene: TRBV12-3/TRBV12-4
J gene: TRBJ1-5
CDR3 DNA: TGTGCCAGCAGTTTAACAGGGTATCAGCCCCAGCATTTT
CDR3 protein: CASSLTGYQPQHF

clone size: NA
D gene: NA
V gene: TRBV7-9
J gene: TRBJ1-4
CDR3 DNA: TGTGCCAGCAGCGGAGGTTTAACTAATGAAAAACTGTTTTTT
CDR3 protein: CASSGGLTNEKLFF

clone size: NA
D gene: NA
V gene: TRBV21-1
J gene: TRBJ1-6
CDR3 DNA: TGTGCCAGCAGTCAAAAAGTGGTCGGTCCCGTAGATGATACACCCCTCCACTTT
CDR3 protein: CASSQKVVGPVDDTPLHF

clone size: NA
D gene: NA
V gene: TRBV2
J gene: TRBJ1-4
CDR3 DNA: TGTGCCAGCAGTGTTCACAGAAATAATGAAAAACTGTTTTTT
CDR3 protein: CASSVHRNNEKLFF

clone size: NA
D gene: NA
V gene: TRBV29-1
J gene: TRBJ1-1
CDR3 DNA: TGCAGCGTTAGGGGACACACGAACACTGAAGCTTTCTTT
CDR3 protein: CSVRGHTNTEAFF

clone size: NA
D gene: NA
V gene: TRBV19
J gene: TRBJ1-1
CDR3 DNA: TGTGCCAGTAGTATGAGGGACAAACTCTTTACTGAAGCTTTCTTT
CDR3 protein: CASSMRDKLFTEAFF

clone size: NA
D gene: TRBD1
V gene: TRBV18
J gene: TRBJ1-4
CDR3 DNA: TGTGCCAGCTCACCCCCGGGACAGTCTAATGAAAAACTGTTTTTT
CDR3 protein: CASSPPGQSNEKLFF

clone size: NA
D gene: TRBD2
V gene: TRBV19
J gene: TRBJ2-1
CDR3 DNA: TGTGCCAGTAGTATACTCCCGTCCGGGACTAGTGGAAATGAGCAGTTCTTC
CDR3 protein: CASSILPSGTSGNEQFF

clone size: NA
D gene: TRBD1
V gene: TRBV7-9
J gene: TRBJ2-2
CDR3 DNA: TGTGCCAGCAGCCGAATGGACAGGGAAACCGGGGAGCTGTTTTTT
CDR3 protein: CASSRMDRETGELFF

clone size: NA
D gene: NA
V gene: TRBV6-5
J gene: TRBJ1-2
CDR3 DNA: TGTGCCAGCAGGCGAAACCGGGACTCTGGCTACACCTTC
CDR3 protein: CASRRNRDSGYTF

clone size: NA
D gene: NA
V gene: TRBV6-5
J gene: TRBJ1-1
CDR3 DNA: TGTGCCAGCAGTTACTCACAGGGCAGTTTTCCTGAAGCTTTCTTT
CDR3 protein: CASSYSQGSFPEAFF

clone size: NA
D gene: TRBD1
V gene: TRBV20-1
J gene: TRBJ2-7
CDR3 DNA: TGCAGTGCTAGTCAGGGACAGGAGTACGAGCAGTACTTC
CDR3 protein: CSASQGQEYEQYF

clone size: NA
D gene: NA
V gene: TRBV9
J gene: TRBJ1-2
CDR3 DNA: TGTGCCAGCAGCGCGGGAGATTCGGGCTATGGCTACACCTTC
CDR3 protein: CASSAGDSGYGYTF

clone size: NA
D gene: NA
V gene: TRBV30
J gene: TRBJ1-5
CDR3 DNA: TGTGCCTGGAGTGGGCAGGCTGAGGAGGCCCAGCATTTT
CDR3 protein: CAWSGQAEEAQHF

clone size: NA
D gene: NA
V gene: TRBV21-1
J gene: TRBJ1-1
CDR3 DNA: TGCGTCGTGGGGGACAGGGTATCGCTCGGAGCTTTCTTT
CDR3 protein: CVVGDRVSLGAFF

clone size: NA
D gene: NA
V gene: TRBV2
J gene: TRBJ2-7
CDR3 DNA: TGTGCCAGCAGTGAAATTCAGCTGGGCACCTACGAGCAGTACTTC
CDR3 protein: CASSEIQLGTYEQYF

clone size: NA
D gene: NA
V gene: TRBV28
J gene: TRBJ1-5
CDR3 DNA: TGTGCCAGCAGTCTGGGGGGGGTGAATCAGCCCCAGCATTTT
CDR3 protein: CASSLGGVNQPQHF

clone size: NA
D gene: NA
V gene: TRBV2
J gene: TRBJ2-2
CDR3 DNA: TGTGCCAGCAGAACGGGGGGCGGGAGCGGGGAGCTGTTTTTT
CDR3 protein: CASRTGGGSGELFF

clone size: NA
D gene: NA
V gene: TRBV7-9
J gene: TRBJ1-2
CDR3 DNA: TGTGCCAGCAGCTTCCAGTATGATGGCTACACCTTC
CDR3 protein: CASSFQYDGYTF

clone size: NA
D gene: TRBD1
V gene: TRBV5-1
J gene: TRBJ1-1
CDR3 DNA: TGCGCCAGCAGCCAAGACAGGGGGGCCAGCAACGGGAACACTGAAGCTTTCTTT
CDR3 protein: CASSQDRGASNGNTEAFF

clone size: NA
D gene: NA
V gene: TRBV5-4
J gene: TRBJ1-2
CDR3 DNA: TGTGCCAGCAGCTTCGGACTGGCGGATGGCTACACCTTC
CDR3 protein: CASSFGLADGYTF

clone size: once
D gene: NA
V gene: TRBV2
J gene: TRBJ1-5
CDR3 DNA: TGTGCCAGCAGTGAAGCTCTTAGCAATCAGCCCCAGCATTTT
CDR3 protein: CASSEALSNQPQHF